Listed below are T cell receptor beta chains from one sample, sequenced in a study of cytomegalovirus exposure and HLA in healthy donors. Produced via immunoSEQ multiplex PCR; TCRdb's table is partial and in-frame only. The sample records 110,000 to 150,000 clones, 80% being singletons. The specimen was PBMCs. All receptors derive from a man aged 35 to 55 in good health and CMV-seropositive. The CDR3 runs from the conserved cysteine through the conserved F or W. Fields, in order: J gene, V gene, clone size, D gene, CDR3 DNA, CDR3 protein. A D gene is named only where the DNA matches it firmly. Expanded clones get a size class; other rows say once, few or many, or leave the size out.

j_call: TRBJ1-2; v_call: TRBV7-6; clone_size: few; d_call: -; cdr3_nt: TGTGCCAGCAGCCTAGGACGTGGACAGACACCCTATGGCTACACCTTC; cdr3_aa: CASSLGRGQTPYGYTF
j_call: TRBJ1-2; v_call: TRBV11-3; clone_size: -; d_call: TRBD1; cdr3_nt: TGTGCCAGCAGCCGGGGGCGGACAGGGGGCTATGGCTACACCTTC; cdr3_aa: CASSRGRTGGYGYTF
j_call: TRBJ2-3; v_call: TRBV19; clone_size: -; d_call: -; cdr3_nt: TGTGCCAGTTCACCCGTCAGGGCCGCAGATACGCAGTATTTT; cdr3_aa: CASSPVRAADTQYF
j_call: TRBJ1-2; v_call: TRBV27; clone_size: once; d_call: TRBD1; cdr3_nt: TGTGCCAGCAGTTGGGACAGGTACTATGGCTACACCTTC; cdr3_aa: CASSWDRYYGYTF
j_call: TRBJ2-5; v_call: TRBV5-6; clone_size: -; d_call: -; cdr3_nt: TGTGCCAGCAGCTCGCTTATCGACAGTCCTCAAGAGACCCAGTACTTC; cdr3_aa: CASSSLIDSPQETQYF
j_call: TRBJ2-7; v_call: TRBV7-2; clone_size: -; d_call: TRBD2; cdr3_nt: TGTGCCAGCAGCTTTAGCGGGATTAGCTCCTACGAGCAGTACTTC; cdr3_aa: CASSFSGISSYEQYF
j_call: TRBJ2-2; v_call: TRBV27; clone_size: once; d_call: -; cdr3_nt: TGTGTCTTACTAGCGAACACCGGGGAGCTGTTTTTT; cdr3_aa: CVLLANTGELFF
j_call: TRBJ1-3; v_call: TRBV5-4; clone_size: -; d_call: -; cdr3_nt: TGTGCCAGCAGCTTGGGGGGACTCTCCGTGGACACCATATATTTT; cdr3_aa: CASSLGGLSVDTIYF
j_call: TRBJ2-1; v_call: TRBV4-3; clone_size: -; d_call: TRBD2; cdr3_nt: TGCGCCAGCAGCCAATCTAGGGCGGGAGCCTACAATGAGCAGTTCTTC; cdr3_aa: CASSQSRAGAYNEQFF
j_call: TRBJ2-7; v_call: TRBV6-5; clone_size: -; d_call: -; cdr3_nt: TGTGCCGCCAGGAACTCCTACGAGCAGTACTTC; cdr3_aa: CAARNSYEQYF
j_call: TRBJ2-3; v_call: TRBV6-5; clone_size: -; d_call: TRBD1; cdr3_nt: TGTGCCAGCAGCCCCAGAGGACAGGCGCAGTATTTT; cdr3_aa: CASSPRGQAQYF
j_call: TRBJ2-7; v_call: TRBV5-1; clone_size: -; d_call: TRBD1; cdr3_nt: TGCGCCAGCAACCGGGACAGGGGCAATTCCTACGAGCAGTACTTC; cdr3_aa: CASNRDRGNSYEQYF
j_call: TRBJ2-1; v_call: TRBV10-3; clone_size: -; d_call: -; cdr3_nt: TGTGCCATCAGGGCAGGGGCGAGGGACAATGAGCAGTTCTTC; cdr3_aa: CAIRAGARDNEQFF
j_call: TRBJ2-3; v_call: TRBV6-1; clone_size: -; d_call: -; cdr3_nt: TGTGCCAGCAGTGATCTCGGGGTTCGTCGTACAGATACGCAGTATTTT; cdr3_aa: CASSDLGVRRTDTQYF
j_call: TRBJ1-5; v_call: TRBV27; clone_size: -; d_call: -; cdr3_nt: TGTGCCAGCAGTTTATGGCGGGGAAATCAGCCCCAGCATTTT; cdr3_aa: CASSLWRGNQPQHF
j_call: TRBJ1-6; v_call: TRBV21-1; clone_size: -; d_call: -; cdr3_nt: TGTGCCAGCAGCATAGGGGGGGGAGAGAATTCACCCCTCCACTTT; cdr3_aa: CASSIGGGENSPLHF
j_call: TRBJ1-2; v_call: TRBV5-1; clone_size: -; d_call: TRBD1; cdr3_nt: TGCGCCAGCAGCCTGGAGGGACAGACTGTCTATGGCTACACCTTC; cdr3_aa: CASSLEGQTVYGYTF
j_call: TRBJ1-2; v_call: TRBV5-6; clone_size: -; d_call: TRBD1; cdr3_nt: TGTGCCAGCAGCTTTGGGAACGAGCGACAGGGGTACTTC; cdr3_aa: CASSFGNERQGYF
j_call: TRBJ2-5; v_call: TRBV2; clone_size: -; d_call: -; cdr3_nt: TGTGCCAGCAATCCGACAGGCACTGAAGAGACCCAGTACTTC; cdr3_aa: CASNPTGTEETQYF
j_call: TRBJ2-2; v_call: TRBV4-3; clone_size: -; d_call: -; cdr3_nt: TGCGCCAGCAGCCAAGACGGGGGGAACACCGGGGAGCTGTTTTTT; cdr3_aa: CASSQDGGNTGELFF
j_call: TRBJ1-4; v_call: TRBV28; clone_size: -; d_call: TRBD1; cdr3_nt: TGTGCCAGCAGTACGACCGGGACAGGGGCTGAAAAACTGTTTTTT; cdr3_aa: CASSTTGTGAEKLFF
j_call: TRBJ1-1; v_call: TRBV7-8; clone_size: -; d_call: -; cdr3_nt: TGTGCCAGCAGCCCCCGCGGTAACACTGAAGCTTTCTTT; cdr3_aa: CASSPRGNTEAFF
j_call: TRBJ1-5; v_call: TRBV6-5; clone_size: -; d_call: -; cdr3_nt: TGTGCCAGTCAACAGGGTCTTCAACAGCCCCAGCATTTT; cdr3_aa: CASQQGLQQPQHF
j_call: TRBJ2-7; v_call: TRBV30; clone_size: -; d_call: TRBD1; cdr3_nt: TGTGCCTGGAGTGCAGGACAGGGGGCGGTAATCTACGAGCAGTACTTC; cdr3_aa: CAWSAGQGAVIYEQYF
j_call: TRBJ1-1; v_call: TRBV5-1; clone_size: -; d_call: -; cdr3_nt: TGCGCCAGCAGCTTGGTTAAAAACACTGAAGCTTTCTTT; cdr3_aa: CASSLVKNTEAFF
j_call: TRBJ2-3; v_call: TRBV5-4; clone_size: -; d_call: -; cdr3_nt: TGTGCCAGCAGCTTCCCCCCAGGGGCGGCAGATACGCAGTATTTT; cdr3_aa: CASSFPPGAADTQYF
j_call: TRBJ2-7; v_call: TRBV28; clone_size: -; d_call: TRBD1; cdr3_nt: TGTGCCAGCAGTTCAAAGGGACAGTTCCGATGGCCTTACGAGCAGTACTTC; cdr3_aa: CASSSKGQFRWPYEQYF
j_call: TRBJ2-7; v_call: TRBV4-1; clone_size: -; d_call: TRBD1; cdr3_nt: TGCGCCAGCAGCCATCCCGGGACAGGGTCCGAGCAGTACTTC; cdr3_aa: CASSHPGTGSEQYF
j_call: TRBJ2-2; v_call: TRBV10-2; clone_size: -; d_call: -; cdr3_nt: TGCGCCAGCAGTGGGGCAGGGGATCGCACCGGGGAGCTGTTTTTT; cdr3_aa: CASSGAGDRTGELFF
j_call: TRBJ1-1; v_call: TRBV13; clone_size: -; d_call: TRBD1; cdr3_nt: TGTGCCAGCAGCCTCACCGGGACAGGGGGGATGGGCACTGAAGCTTTCTTT; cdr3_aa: CASSLTGTGGMGTEAFF
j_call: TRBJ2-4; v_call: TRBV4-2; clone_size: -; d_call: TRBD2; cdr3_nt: TGTGCCAGCAGCCAAGATGCGACTAGCGGGGCCAAAAACATTCAGTACTTC; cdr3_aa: CASSQDATSGAKNIQYF
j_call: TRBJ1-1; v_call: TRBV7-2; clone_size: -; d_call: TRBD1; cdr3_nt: TGTGCCAGCAGTTCTACCCCGGGACAGGGAACTGAAGCTTTCTTT; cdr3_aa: CASSSTPGQGTEAFF
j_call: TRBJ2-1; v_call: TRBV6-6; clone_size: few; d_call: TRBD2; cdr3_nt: TGTGCCAGCAGCTCCCGGACTAGCGCCTCCTACAATGAGCAGTTCTTC; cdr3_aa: CASSSRTSASYNEQFF
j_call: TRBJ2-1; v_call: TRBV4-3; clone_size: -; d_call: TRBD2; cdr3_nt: TGCGCCAGCAGCCAAGTTGCGACTAGCGGGGGCCTCACCGAGCAGTTCTTC; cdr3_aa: CASSQVATSGGLTEQFF
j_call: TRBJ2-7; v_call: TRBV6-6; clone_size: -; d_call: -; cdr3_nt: TGTGCCAGCAGTATACCCGGGGGCTACGAGCAGTACTTC; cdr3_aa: CASSIPGGYEQYF
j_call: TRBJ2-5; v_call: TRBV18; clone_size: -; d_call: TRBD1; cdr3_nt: TGTGCCAGCTCACTAATACAGGGGGCCGGGGAGACCCAGTACTTC; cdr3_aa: CASSLIQGAGETQYF
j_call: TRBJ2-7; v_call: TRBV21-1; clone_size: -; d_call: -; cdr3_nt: TGTGCCAGCAGCAAAGTAAACATTTCCTACGAGCAGTACTTC; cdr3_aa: CASSKVNISYEQYF
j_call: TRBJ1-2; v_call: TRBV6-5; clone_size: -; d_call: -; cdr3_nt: TGTGCCAGCAGTTACAGGGCCCCTACAGGGAATGGCTACACCTTC; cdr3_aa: CASSYRAPTGNGYTF
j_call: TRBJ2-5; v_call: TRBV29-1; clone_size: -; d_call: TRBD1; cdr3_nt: TGCAGCGCAGGGACAGGGGGTTCGGAGACCCAGTACTTC; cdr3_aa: CSAGTGGSETQYF
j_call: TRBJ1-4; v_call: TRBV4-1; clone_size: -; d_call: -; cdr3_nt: TGCGCCAGCAGCCAAGATTTGGGGGGGCGGGGTGGAACTAATGAAAAACTGTTTTTT; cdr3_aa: CASSQDLGGRGGTNEKLFF
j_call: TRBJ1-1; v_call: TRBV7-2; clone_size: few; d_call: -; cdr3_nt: TGTGCCAGCAGCTTAGGGGGCGGGGGAACGGAAGCTTTCTTT; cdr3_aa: CASSLGGGGTEAFF
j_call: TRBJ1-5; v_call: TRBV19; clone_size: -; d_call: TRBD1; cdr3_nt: TGTGCCAGCGACAAAGGATGGGGACAGGGGCTCCCGGCGCAGCCCCAGCATTTT; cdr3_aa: CASDKGWGQGLPAQPQHF
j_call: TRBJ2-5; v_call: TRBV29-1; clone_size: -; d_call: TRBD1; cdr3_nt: TGCAGCGTTGGACAGGGGGTGGGAGAGACCCAGTACTTC; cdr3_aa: CSVGQGVGETQYF
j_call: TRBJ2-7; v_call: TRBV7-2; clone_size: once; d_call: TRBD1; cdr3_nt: TGTGCCAGCAGCACCGACAGGGGGACCGAGCAGTACTTC; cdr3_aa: CASSTDRGTEQYF
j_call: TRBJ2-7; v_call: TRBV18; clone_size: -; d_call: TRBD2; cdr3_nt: TGTGCCAGCTCACCTCTGCGGGGGGGCTCCTACGAGCAGTACTTC; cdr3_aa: CASSPLRGGSYEQYF
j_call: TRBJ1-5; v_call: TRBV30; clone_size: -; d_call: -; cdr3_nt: TGTGCCTGGAGTGTACAGGACCATCAGCCCCAGCATTTT; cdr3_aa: CAWSVQDHQPQHF
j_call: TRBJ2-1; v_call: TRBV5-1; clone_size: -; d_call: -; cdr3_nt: TGCGCCAGCAGCTTGGAGAGGGTCACCTACAATGAGCAGTTCTTC; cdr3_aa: CASSLERVTYNEQFF
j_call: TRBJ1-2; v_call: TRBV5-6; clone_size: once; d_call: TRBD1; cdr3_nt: TGTGCCAGCAGCGTAGGGGGCCAGCCGAATTTCTATGGCTACACCTTC; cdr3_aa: CASSVGGQPNFYGYTF
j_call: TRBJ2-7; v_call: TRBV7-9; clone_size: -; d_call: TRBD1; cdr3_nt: TGTGCCAGCAGCTCCCGGGACAGGGGGCAGGCGCAGTACTTC; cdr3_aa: CASSSRDRGQAQYF
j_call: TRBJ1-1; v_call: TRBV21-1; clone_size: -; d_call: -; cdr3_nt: TGTGCCAGCAGCAAAGAAGGACAGGGTACGAACACTGAAGCTTTCTTT; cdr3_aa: CASSKEGQGTNTEAFF
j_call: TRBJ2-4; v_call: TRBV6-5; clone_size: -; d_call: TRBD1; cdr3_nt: TGTGCCAGCAGGGCGACAGGGTTAGCCAAAAACATTCAGTACTTC; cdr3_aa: CASRATGLAKNIQYF
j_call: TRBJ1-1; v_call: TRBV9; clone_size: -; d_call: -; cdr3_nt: TGTGCCAGCAGCGGACAGTTGAACACTGAAGCTTTCTTT; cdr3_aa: CASSGQLNTEAFF
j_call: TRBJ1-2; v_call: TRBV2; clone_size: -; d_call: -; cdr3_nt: TGTGCCAGCAGTGGTCAGACTTACTATGGCTACACCTTC; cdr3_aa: CASSGQTYYGYTF
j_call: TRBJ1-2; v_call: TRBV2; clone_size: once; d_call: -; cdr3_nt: TGTGCCAGCAGTCGGGACAATCTGGAAGGCTACACCTTC; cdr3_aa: CASSRDNLEGYTF
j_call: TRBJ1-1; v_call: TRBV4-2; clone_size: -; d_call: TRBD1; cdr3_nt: TGTGCCAGCAGCCTCGGGACAGGCACTGAAGCTTTCTTT; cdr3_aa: CASSLGTGTEAFF